This T cell receptor (beta chain) was documented in a study of CXCR3-negative and CXCR3-positive naive CD8 T cells. Study findings and constraints: The level of CXCR3 expression partially decreased after cryopreservation; the majority of assays used fresh PBMCs. The study found comparably high diversity in both naive subsets and much lower diversity in memory CD8+ cells.

Cells that were CD45RO-CCR7+CD27+CD95- constituted naive CD8+ T cells. Comments on this clonotype: Antigen specificity is unknown.

The study made its TRB cDNA libraries by 5' RACE, adding UMI labels. TCRdb reprocessed the 5' RACE reads and stores each CDR3 protein as one record, lacking DNA. The table lists about 130,000 distinct CDR3 sequences. The sequence was obtained from a human donor in good health. Some clones in this sample may be carry-over from other donors' samples. The sample was naive CXCR3- CD8+ T cells from blood. Documented subset: CD45RO-CCR7+CD27+CD95- naive CD8+ T cells lacking CXCR3 (TNR3-).

CDR3 amino acids: CASSPPGGGSYEQYF. V gene TRBV23-1 combines with J gene TRBJ2-7; the TCRdb D gene call, TRBD1, has no DNA to confirm it. TRBV23-1 is noted as an ORF with a role that remains uncertain. There are 15 residues in the CDR3.